Listed here is a single T cell receptor (beta chain). The entry originates in a study of blood T cell repertoires in COVID-19. In the study overall: COVID-19 samples collected from the United States, Italy and Spain covered acute and convalescent phases. The cDNA or gDNA used as material had been derived from T cells, B-cell-depleted T cells, or PBMCs.

CDR3 length equals 15 residues. Trimming removed 4 bases at V and 9 bases at J, with 20 bases between. The germline CDR1 and CDR2 sequences are SGDLS and YYNGEE. Original handling: Reference gene primers were amplified, and this amplification served to estimate nucleated cell counts. Libraries were prepared by immunoSEQ multiplex PCR; TCRdb keeps only in-frame clonotypes and omits some of them. V and J calls and clone size follow that table, whereas D and trimming were derived from the DNA. Of approximately 130,000 clones in the sample, approximately 85% were seen once. This receptor was obtained from a human donor in a cohort sampled during active COVID-19. What was sequenced was peripheral blood. The chain employs TRBV9 and TRBJ2-1; D possibly corresponds to TRBD1 (7 bases). CDR3 protein: CASSPRQGGRSEQFF. As DNA, the CDR3 is TGTGCCAGCAGCCCCCGGCAGGGGGGCAGAAGTGAGCAGTTCTTC.